This T cell receptor (beta chain) stems from a study of OX40 agonist ivuxolimab in advanced cancers. Broader study findings: CD8+ T cells were the subset that, on average, had more expanded clones than CD4+.

About this clone itself: No antigen is known for it.

TCRdb's table, derived via immunoSEQ multiplex PCR, lists solely in-frame clones and lacks some. This sample has approximately 70,000 clones, with about 91% found just once. V dropped 2 bases and J dropped 8; count of bases not matched to a gene: 3. CDR1 SGHRS and CDR2 YFSETQ come from the germline V gene. CDR3 length equals 13 residues. The sequence was obtained from an adult with an advanced solid tumor such as melanoma, head and neck, liver or kidney cancer. The sample in question was CD4+ or CD8+ T cells sorted from blood, obtained in a trial of the OX40 agonist ivuxolimab. This rearrangement joins TRBV5-1 to TRBJ1-4, with 7 positions matching TRBD1. The CDR3, as DNA: TGCGCCAGCAGCTTTACAGGGGACGAAAAACTGTTTTTT. Protein: CASSFTGDEKLFF.